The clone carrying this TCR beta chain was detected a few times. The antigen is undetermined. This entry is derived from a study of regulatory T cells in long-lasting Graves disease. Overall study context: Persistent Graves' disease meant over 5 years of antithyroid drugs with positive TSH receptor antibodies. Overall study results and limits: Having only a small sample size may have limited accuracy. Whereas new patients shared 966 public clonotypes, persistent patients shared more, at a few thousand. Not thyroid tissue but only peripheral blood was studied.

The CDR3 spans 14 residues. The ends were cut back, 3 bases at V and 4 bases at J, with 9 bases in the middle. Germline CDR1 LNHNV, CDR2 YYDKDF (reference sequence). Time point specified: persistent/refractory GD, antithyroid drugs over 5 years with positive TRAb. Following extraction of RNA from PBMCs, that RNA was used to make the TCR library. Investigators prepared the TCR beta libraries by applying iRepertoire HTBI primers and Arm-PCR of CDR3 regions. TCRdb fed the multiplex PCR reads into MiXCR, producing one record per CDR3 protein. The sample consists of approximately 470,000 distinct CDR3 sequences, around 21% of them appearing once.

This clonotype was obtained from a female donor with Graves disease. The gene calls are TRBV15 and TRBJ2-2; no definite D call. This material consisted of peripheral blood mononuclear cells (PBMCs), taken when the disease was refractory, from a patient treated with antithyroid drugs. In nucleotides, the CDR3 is TGTGCCACCAGCAGGGCCGTATTCACCGGGGAGCTGTTTTTT. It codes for CATSRAVFTGELFF.